A selection of T cell receptor beta chains follows, all from one sample in a study of early T cells in non-severe SARS-CoV-2 infection. TCRdb itself ran the 5' RACE reads through MiXCR, one entry per CDR3 protein. The sample has fewer than 30,000 distinct CDR3 sequences, 9.5% to 10% seen once. The material sequenced was whole blood. The source is an adult who was a healthcare worker with PCR-confirmed SARS-CoV-2 infection or an uninfected control (not recorded which). CDR3s include the opening cysteine and the closing phenylalanine or tryptophan. D genes are given only for firm matches.

j_gene: TRBJ2-1
v_gene: TRBV21-1
d_gene: .
CDR3aa: CASIDGAMGYNEQFF

j_gene: TRBJ2-1
v_gene: TRBV11-2
d_gene: .
CDR3aa: CASRREPSYNEQFF

j_gene: TRBJ2-5
v_gene: TRBV7-3
d_gene: TRBD1
CDR3aa: CASSPVGTGGKETQYF

j_gene: TRBJ2-7
v_gene: TRBV6-6
d_gene: TRBD1
CDR3aa: CASSYGTGYEQYF

j_gene: TRBJ2-7
v_gene: TRBV7-6
d_gene: .
CDR3aa: CASSPVVAASSYEQYF

j_gene: TRBJ2-7
v_gene: TRBV11-2
d_gene: TRBD1
CDR3aa: CASSPAGGQGSYEQYF

j_gene: TRBJ2-7
v_gene: TRBV7-9
d_gene: TRBD1
CDR3aa: CASSPGTGFYEQYF

j_gene: TRBJ1-1
v_gene: TRBV29-1
d_gene: TRBD1
CDR3aa: CSVTTGTVMEAFF

j_gene: TRBJ2-1
v_gene: TRBV11-1
d_gene: TRBD1
CDR3aa: CASSLGQGGINEQFF

j_gene: TRBJ2-6
v_gene: TRBV7-7
d_gene: .
CDR3aa: CASSPNPPGSGANVLTF

j_gene: TRBJ1-4
v_gene: TRBV7-9
d_gene: .
CDR3aa: CASSLEWGRNEKLFF

j_gene: TRBJ2-7
v_gene: TRBV7-2
d_gene: .
CDR3aa: CASSLGTGSGEQYF

j_gene: TRBJ1-6
v_gene: TRBV27
d_gene: .
CDR3aa: CASSTSGTASLHF

j_gene: TRBJ2-2
v_gene: TRBV9
d_gene: TRBD2
CDR3aa: CASSPISGGFGELFF

j_gene: TRBJ1-2
v_gene: TRBV29-1
d_gene: .
CDR3aa: CSVWFGAGNYGYTF

j_gene: TRBJ1-1
v_gene: TRBV7-2
d_gene: .
CDR3aa: CASSLAFVSGNTEAFF

j_gene: TRBJ1-3
v_gene: TRBV21-1
d_gene: .
CDR3aa: CASPRVGNTIYF

j_gene: TRBJ1-6
v_gene: TRBV7-6
d_gene: .
CDR3aa: CASSGGPGDSPLHF

j_gene: TRBJ1-5
v_gene: TRBV3-1
d_gene: .
CDR3aa: CASSLTHRTPQHF

j_gene: TRBJ1-1
v_gene: TRBV25-1
d_gene: .
CDR3aa: CASSDLGRDEAFF

j_gene: TRBJ2-3
v_gene: TRBV6-2/TRBV6-3
d_gene: .
CDR3aa: CASSLDSSTDTQYF

j_gene: TRBJ2-6
v_gene: TRBV20-1
d_gene: .
CDR3aa: CSAREAVSGANVLTF

j_gene: TRBJ1-3
v_gene: TRBV30
d_gene: .
CDR3aa: CAWSVRQSSNTIYF

j_gene: TRBJ2-5
v_gene: TRBV7-7
d_gene: .
CDR3aa: CASSSSPFETQYF

j_gene: TRBJ2-7
v_gene: TRBV10-3
d_gene: TRBD1
CDR3aa: CAINPGQAEEQYF

j_gene: TRBJ2-3
v_gene: TRBV7-6
d_gene: .
CDR3aa: CASSLGGGDSSTDTQYF

j_gene: TRBJ1-1
v_gene: TRBV3-1
d_gene: .
CDR3aa: CASSHPRGTEAFF

j_gene: TRBJ2-7
v_gene: TRBV27
d_gene: TRBD1
CDR3aa: CASSLDRVSYEQYF

j_gene: TRBJ2-5
v_gene: TRBV19
d_gene: .
CDR3aa: CASSRWETQYF

j_gene: TRBJ2-1
v_gene: TRBV5-1
d_gene: .
CDR3aa: CASSSPGPYNEQFF

j_gene: TRBJ2-7
v_gene: TRBV30
d_gene: .
CDR3aa: CAWSVLGGGYEQYF

j_gene: TRBJ2-1
v_gene: TRBV12-3/TRBV12-4
d_gene: .
CDR3aa: CASSLNRVNNEQFF

j_gene: TRBJ2-1
v_gene: TRBV20-1
d_gene: TRBD2
CDR3aa: CSAITSGRITQFF

j_gene: TRBJ2-7
v_gene: TRBV20-1
d_gene: .
CDR3aa: CSAREPRSGEAYEQYF